This is a list of T cell receptor beta chains from one sample in a study of blood T cells in healthy people across ages. TCRdb independently ran MiXCR on the 5' RACE reads; one entry per CDR3 protein. The table records 700,000 to 900,000 distinct CDR3 sequences, 25% to 30% of them present only once. These data also featured in a second study, about T cells of mothers and their children.

Sequencing used blood. The receptors shown here come from a boy younger than 18 in good health. CDR3s leave out the opening cysteine and the closing phenylalanine or tryptophan. A D gene is named only where the DNA matches it firmly.

j_gene: TRBJ1-1
v_gene: TRBV6-5
d_gene: TRBD1
CDR3aa: ASSRDSRTEAF

j_gene: TRBJ2-2
v_gene: TRBV5-1
d_gene: TRBD1
CDR3aa: ASSPTPQGANTGELF

j_gene: TRBJ2-4
v_gene: TRBV3-1
d_gene: NA
CDR3aa: ASSQDSGLHVD

j_gene: TRBJ2-7
v_gene: TRBV18
d_gene: TRBD1
CDR3aa: ASSPLPGQGSYEQY

j_gene: TRBJ1-5
v_gene: TRBV6-6
d_gene: NA
CDR3aa: ASMEVGGDQPQH

j_gene: TRBJ2-3
v_gene: TRBV7-8
d_gene: NA
CDR3aa: ASTGVGDTQY

j_gene: TRBJ1-1
v_gene: TRBV7-4
d_gene: NA
CDR3aa: ASSLGPRGRDTEAF

j_gene: TRBJ2-6
v_gene: TRBV6-5
d_gene: TRBD1
CDR3aa: ASSYFLGQAFSGANVLT

j_gene: TRBJ1-1
v_gene: TRBV7-9
d_gene: TRBD1
CDR3aa: ASSSTGGAEWAEAF

j_gene: TRBJ1-1
v_gene: TRBV12-3/TRBV12-4
d_gene: NA
CDR3aa: ASSFSTSEAF

j_gene: TRBJ2-5
v_gene: TRBV12-3/TRBV12-4
d_gene: TRBD2
CDR3aa: ASSLAAGTGGLY

j_gene: TRBJ2-4
v_gene: TRBV4-2
d_gene: NA
CDR3aa: ASSPEGVDIQY

j_gene: TRBJ2-3
v_gene: TRBV29-1
d_gene: NA
CDR3aa: SVDSGRDTQY

j_gene: TRBJ2-5
v_gene: TRBV10-3
d_gene: NA
CDR3aa: AISDGMGETQY

j_gene: TRBJ1-4
v_gene: TRBV9
d_gene: NA
CDR3aa: ASSVGGLDEKLF

j_gene: TRBJ2-5
v_gene: TRBV10-1
d_gene: NA
CDR3aa: ASSEGSQETQY

j_gene: TRBJ2-7
v_gene: TRBV10-3
d_gene: NA
CDR3aa: AISESRTASYEQY

j_gene: TRBJ1-3
v_gene: TRBV15
d_gene: NA
CDR3aa: ATSRDRGSSSGNTIY

j_gene: TRBJ2-1
v_gene: TRBV7-9
d_gene: TRBD1
CDR3aa: ASSSGQGRSYNEQF

j_gene: TRBJ1-2
v_gene: TRBV4-1
d_gene: NA
CDR3aa: ASSQAVGGVPYGYT

j_gene: TRBJ2-1
v_gene: TRBV5-4
d_gene: NA
CDR3aa: ASRYRSEQF

j_gene: TRBJ2-2
v_gene: TRBV29-1
d_gene: TRBD2
CDR3aa: SVAVRGLAGTGELF

j_gene: TRBJ1-2
v_gene: TRBV7-3
d_gene: NA
CDR3aa: ASSTDHSTYGYT

j_gene: TRBJ2-1
v_gene: TRBV10-3
d_gene: TRBD2
CDR3aa: AISREAGGRNEQF

j_gene: TRBJ2-7
v_gene: TRBV20-1
d_gene: TRBD1
CDR3aa: SARQGAYEQY

j_gene: TRBJ1-3
v_gene: TRBV7-2
d_gene: NA
CDR3aa: ASSPTGLSTIY

j_gene: TRBJ2-1
v_gene: TRBV11-2
d_gene: TRBD1
CDR3aa: ASSAGQGAYDEQF

j_gene: TRBJ2-4
v_gene: TRBV5-7
d_gene: NA
CDR3aa: ASSEGGTLAKNIQY

j_gene: TRBJ1-1
v_gene: TRBV7-3
d_gene: TRBD1
CDR3aa: ASSLFGGTGAGTEAF

j_gene: TRBJ2-2
v_gene: TRBV12-3/TRBV12-4
d_gene: NA
CDR3aa: ASRTSGDTGELF

j_gene: TRBJ1-6
v_gene: TRBV28
d_gene: NA
CDR3aa: ASSLRKGGYSPLH

j_gene: TRBJ2-3
v_gene: TRBV20-1
d_gene: TRBD1
CDR3aa: SANPGQGAVDTQY

j_gene: TRBJ2-3
v_gene: TRBV12-3/TRBV12-4
d_gene: NA
CDR3aa: ASSYFTDTQY

j_gene: TRBJ2-2
v_gene: TRBV12-3/TRBV12-4
d_gene: NA
CDR3aa: ASTVEISTGELF

j_gene: TRBJ1-2
v_gene: TRBV11-2
d_gene: NA
CDR3aa: ASCPSANYGYT

j_gene: TRBJ2-3
v_gene: TRBV27
d_gene: NA
CDR3aa: ASARGTRPLPSTDTQY

j_gene: TRBJ2-4
v_gene: TRBV5-1
d_gene: NA
CDR3aa: ASHLGPLASVAKNIQY

j_gene: TRBJ2-2
v_gene: TRBV11-3
d_gene: TRBD2
CDR3aa: ASSSLLAGGPDTGELF

j_gene: TRBJ1-2
v_gene: TRBV28
d_gene: NA
CDR3aa: ASSIQGPPFYGYT

j_gene: TRBJ1-4
v_gene: TRBV20-1
d_gene: NA
CDR3aa: SAQLRSPNEKLF

j_gene: TRBJ1-1
v_gene: TRBV7-9
d_gene: TRBD1
CDR3aa: ASSLAGRGPDTEAF

j_gene: TRBJ2-5
v_gene: TRBV7-2
d_gene: NA
CDR3aa: ASSIPAGPGTQY

j_gene: TRBJ2-5
v_gene: TRBV28
d_gene: NA
CDR3aa: ASSGQTYQETQY

j_gene: TRBJ2-4
v_gene: TRBV2
d_gene: NA
CDR3aa: ASRATVAKNIQY

j_gene: TRBJ2-3
v_gene: TRBV7-6
d_gene: TRBD1
CDR3aa: ASSTWTGVDTDTQY

j_gene: TRBJ2-5
v_gene: TRBV9
d_gene: NA
CDR3aa: ASSVLGGQETQY

j_gene: TRBJ2-4
v_gene: TRBV4-1
d_gene: TRBD1
CDR3aa: ASSQLRDRGLQNIQY

j_gene: TRBJ2-5
v_gene: TRBV28
d_gene: NA
CDR3aa: ASSLLVAQETQY

j_gene: TRBJ2-5
v_gene: TRBV7-6
d_gene: NA
CDR3aa: ASSLMVATVETQY

j_gene: TRBJ2-5
v_gene: TRBV20-1
d_gene: NA
CDR3aa: SAPTQTGETQY

j_gene: TRBJ2-1
v_gene: TRBV7-8
d_gene: NA
CDR3aa: ARSLVAPINEQF

j_gene: TRBJ2-3
v_gene: TRBV30
d_gene: NA
CDR3aa: AWSATGDRADTQY

j_gene: TRBJ1-1
v_gene: TRBV7-6
d_gene: NA
CDR3aa: ASSLAAGGTEAF

j_gene: TRBJ2-7
v_gene: TRBV20-1
d_gene: NA
CDR3aa: SAREGSRTGRIFGIYEQY